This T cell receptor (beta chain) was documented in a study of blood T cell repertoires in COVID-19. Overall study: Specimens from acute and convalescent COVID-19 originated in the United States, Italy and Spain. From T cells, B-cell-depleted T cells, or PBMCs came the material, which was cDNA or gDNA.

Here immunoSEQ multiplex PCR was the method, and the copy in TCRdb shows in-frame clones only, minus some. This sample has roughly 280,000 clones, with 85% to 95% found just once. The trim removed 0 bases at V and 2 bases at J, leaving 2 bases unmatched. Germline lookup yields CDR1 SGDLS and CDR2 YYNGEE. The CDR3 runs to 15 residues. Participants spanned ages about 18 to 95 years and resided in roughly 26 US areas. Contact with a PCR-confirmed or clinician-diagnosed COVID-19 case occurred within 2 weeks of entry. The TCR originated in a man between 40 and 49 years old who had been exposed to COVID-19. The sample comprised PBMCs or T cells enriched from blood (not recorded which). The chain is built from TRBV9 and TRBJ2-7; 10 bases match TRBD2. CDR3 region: CASSVVAGGAYEQYF. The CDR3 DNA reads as TGTGCCAGCAGCGTAGTAGCGGGAGGCGCCTACGAGCAGTACTTC.